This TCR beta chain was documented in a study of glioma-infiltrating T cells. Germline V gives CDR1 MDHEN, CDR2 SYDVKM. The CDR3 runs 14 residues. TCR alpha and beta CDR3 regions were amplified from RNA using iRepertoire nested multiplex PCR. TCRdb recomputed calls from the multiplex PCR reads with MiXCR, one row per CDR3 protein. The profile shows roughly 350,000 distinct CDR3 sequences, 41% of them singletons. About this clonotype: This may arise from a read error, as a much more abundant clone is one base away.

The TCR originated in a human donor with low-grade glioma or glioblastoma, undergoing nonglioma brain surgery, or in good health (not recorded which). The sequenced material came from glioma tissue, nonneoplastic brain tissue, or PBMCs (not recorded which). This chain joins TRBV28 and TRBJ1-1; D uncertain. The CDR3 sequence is CVSSLEEKNTEAFF. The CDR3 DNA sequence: TGTGTCAGCAGTTTGGAAGAGAAGAACACTGAAGCTTTCTTT.